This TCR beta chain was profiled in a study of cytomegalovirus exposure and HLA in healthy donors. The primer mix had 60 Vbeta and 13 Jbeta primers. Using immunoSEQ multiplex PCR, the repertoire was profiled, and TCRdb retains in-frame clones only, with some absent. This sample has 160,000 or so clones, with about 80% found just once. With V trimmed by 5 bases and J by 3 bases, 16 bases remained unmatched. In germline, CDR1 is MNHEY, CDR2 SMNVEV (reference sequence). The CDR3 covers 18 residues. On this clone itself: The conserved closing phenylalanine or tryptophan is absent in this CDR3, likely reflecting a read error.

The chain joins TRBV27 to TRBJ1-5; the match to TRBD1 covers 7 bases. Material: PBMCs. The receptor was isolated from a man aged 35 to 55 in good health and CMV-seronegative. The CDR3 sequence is CASSRHFETGDFNQPQHL. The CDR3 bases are TGTGCCAGCAGTCGCCATTTCGAAACAGGGGATTTCAATCAGCCCCAGCATCTT.